This entry lists 18 T cell receptor beta chains sequenced from one sample in a study of CD8+ T cells in alopecia areata (dated by TCRdb to 2017 to 2018). This specimen's time point label, per the study, means: 24 weeks on oral tofacitinib. The sample's treatment or condition, from its label and the paper: oral pan-JAK inhibitor, 5-10 mg twice daily. Libraries were made using the immunoSEQ multiplex PCR assay. For TCR sequencing, RNA was extracted from every sample and reverse transcribed into cDNA to serve as template. What TCRdb holds here is the immuneACCESS table cut down to in-frame rearrangements. Part of the clones is not present; checked against another copy, under half of the missing clones reflect an unresolved V gene, and the others are unexplained. Counted in this sample were 42,000 or so clones; about nine tenths of them appeared once. The top ten clones comprise 15% to 20% of the sample.

The sequencing used CD8+ T cells sorted from blood, collected at week 24, from a patient treated with tofacitinib. The receptors were sampled from a human donor with alopecia areata.

V and J are TRBV6-6 and TRBJ2-7, with 8 bases that match TRBD1. Germline-derived CDR1 and CDR2 are MNHNY and SVGAGI (reference sequence). CDR3 size: 14 residues. The V and J ends lost 6 bases and 5 bases, in that order; junction bases with no gene match: 9. CDR3: CASSHKTGVHEQYF. The CDR3 region has the DNA TGTGCCAGCAGCCACAAGACAGGGGTCCACGAGCAGTACTTC.

This chain links TRBV27 with TRBJ2-3; perhaps TRBD1 as D (5 bases). The CDR3 sequence is 14 residues long. The germline V gene has CDR1 MNHEY and CDR2 SMNVEV (reference sequence). Between the trimmed V and J ends, which lost 5 bases and 5 bases, there was a span of 14 bases. The DNA for the CDR3 is TGTGCCAGCAGTCTAGACAGAGATCTAGATACGCAGTATTTT. Its protein is CASSLDRDLDTQYF.

This chain uses TRBV7-9 with TRBJ1-4, with D perhaps TRBD1 (6 bases). This CDR3 is 14 amino acids long. The germline CDR1 and CDR2 sequences are SEHNR and FQNEAQ (reference sequence). Trimming removed 2 bases at V and 5 bases at J, with 9 bases between. The CDR3 here is CASSLSDSNEKLFF. The CDR3 coding sequence is TGTGCCAGCAGCTTATCGGACAGCAATGAAAAACTGTTTTTT.

The rearrangement links TRBV5-4 to TRBJ2-7; 7 bases are a match to TRBD1. This CDR3 comprises 14 residues. Germline assignment: CDR1 SGHNT and CDR2 YYREEE (reference sequence). V lost 4 bases and J lost 0; bases outside the gene matches: 4. The CDR3 here is CASSDRESSYEQYF. CDR3 sequence (DNA): TGTGCCAGCAGCGACAGGGAATCCTCCTACGAGCAGTACTTC.

The chain has TRBV9 and TRBJ2-2, with D possibly matching TRBD1 (6 bases). V was clipped by 3 bases and J by 7 bases, with 16 bases between them. Germline CDR1 SGDLS, CDR2 YYNGEE. The CDR3 runs 15 residues. For the CDR3, the DNA is TGTGCCAGCAGCGCAAACAGGGTCGGTGGCGGGGAGCTGTTTTTT. Translating it yields CASSANRVGGGELFF.

The gene calls are TRBV7-8 and TRBJ2-2, with D unresolved. V shed 5 bases and J shed 6 bases, with 13 bases lying between them. Germline CDR1 SGHVS, CDR2 FQNEAQ. The CDR3 is made up of 14 amino acids. CDR3 nucleotide sequence: TGTGCCAGCAGCCCTAGTGTCGTGCCCGGGGAGCTGTTTTTT. Translation gives CASSPSVVPGELFF.

This clone was detected a few times. This chain uses TRBV6-4 with TRBJ2-3, with D possibly matching TRBD1 (6 bases). Trimming took off 2 bases at V and 2 bases at J, with 8 bases between the two ends. This CDR3 is built from 14 residues. Germline CDR1 reads MRHNA; CDR2 reads SNTAGT. This chain's CDR3 is CASSDRDNTDTQYF. The CDR3, as DNA: TGTGCCAGCAGTGACCGGGACAACACAGATACGCAGTATTTT.

The chain recombines TRBV11-2 with TRBJ2-1; D gene unclear. This CDR3 is built from 12 residues. From germline, CDR1 is SGHAT and CDR2 FQNNGV. The V and J ends lost 3 bases and 6 bases respectively, with 6 bases between them. CDR3 coding DNA: TGTGCCAGCAGCTTTATGGGCAATGAGCAGTTCTTC. It encodes CASSFMGNEQFF.

This clone appeared once. This chain uses TRBV29-1 with TRBJ2-7; a possible D gene is TRBD2 (5 bases). The CDR3 is made up of 13 amino acids. Germline V gives CDR1 SQVTM, CDR2 ANQGSEA. Trimming cost V 6 bases and J 0 bases, with 12 bases left between them. Here the CDR3 reads CSVRDRDSYEQYF. The CDR3 DNA is TGCAGCGTCCGAGACCGGGACTCCTACGAGCAGTACTTC.

The chain employs TRBV27 and TRBJ1-1; tentatively, D is TRBD1 (5 bases). This CDR3 is built from 16 residues. Germline V gene data show CDR1 as MNHEY and CDR2 as SMNVEV (reference sequence). The germline V and J ends were trimmed by 10 bases and 0 bases, with 21 bases remaining between them. The CDR3 region has the DNA TGTGCCACCCCGGGCGACCAGGGCTCTGTGAACACTGAAGCTTTCTTT. Amino acid sequence: CATPGDQGSVNTEAFF.

The chain recombines TRBV25-1 with TRBJ2-1; D possibly uses TRBD1 or TRBD2 (5 bases each). The CDR3 has 15 residues. With 2 bases removed from V and 4 bases from J, the gap between germline ends came to 12 bases. CDR1 is MGHDK and CDR2 is SYGVNS in the germline V gene. The CDR3 protein is CASSEGDAAYNEQFF. The CDR3 DNA follows: TGTGCCAGCAGTGAAGGGGACGCAGCGTACAATGAGCAGTTCTTC.

The chain links TRBV5-1 to TRBJ2-3, with 11 bases aligning to TRBD2. V shed 0 bases, J shed 2 bases, and the junction held 5 bases outside the gene matches. The CDR3 runs to 17 residues. Germline CDR1 SGHRS, CDR2 YFSETQ. This CDR3 reads CASSLELAGGPTDTQYF. In nucleotides, the CDR3 is TGCGCCAGCAGCTTGGAGCTAGCGGGGGGCCCCACAGATACGCAGTATTTT.

The V and J genes are TRBV4-1 and TRBJ1-6; tentative D call: TRBD1 (5 bases). Germline V lookup: CDR1 MGHRA, CDR2 YSYEKL. Trimming removed 1 base at V and 7 bases at J, with 11 bases between. This CDR3 region has 15 residues. The CDR3 region has the DNA TGCGCCAGCAGCCAAGTGGGGGGGGAAAATTCACCCCTCCACTTT. Translation gives CASSQVGGENSPLHF.

About this clone: At one of its ends the junction is not consistent with the germline gene, which may arise from a read error. The chain uses TRBV28 and TRBJ2-7; a weak D match, TRBD2 (6 bases). The V gene's germline CDR1 is MDHEN and CDR2 SYDVKM. This CDR3 has 18 amino acids. As DNA, the CDR3 is TGTGCCAACAGTTTATACCCCCTGACAAGGGAGGACGCCTACGAGCAGTACTTC. It yields the protein CANSLYPLTREDAYEQYF.

Of note for this clone: Other DNA variants within this sample encode the same CDR3. This rearrangement joins TRBV4-2 to TRBJ1-1; D is uncertain. The V gene lost 5 bases and the J gene lost 11 bases, with 21 bases spanning the gap. Germline V CDR1 and CDR2: LGHNA, YNFKEQ. The CDR3 length is 14 residues. The CDR3 loop is CASSDGLMGLEAFF. The CDR3 nucleotides are TGTGCCAGCAGCGACGGGTTGATGGGTTTAGAGGCTTTCTTT.

The CDR3 sequence is CASSSTGTLQYF. The CDR3 DNA reads TGTGCCAGCAGCTCCACCGGGACCTTGCAGTATTTT. The chain is built from TRBV7-9 and TRBJ2-3; TRBD1 or TRBD2 may be the D gene (5 bases each). Trimming removed 4 bases at V and 11 bases at J, with 13 bases between. CDR3 length: 12 residues. Per germline, CDR1 SEHNR and CDR2 FQNEAQ (reference sequence).

The V call is TRBV7-9, the J call TRBJ2-5; D not resolved. CDR1 SEHNR and CDR2 FQNEAQ come from the germline V gene (reference sequence). The CDR3 has 12 amino acids. V gave up 5 bases and J gave up 5 bases, with 9 bases separating them. CDR3: CASSPWQETQYF. In nucleotides, the CDR3 is TGTGCCAGCAGCCCGTGGCAGGAGACCCAGTACTTC.

The chain uses TRBV29-1 and TRBJ2-3; no definite D call. Germline V CDR1 and CDR2: SQVTM, ANQGSEA. The germline V and J ends were trimmed by 4 bases and 2 bases, with 4 bases remaining between them. This CDR3 contains 11 residues. CDR3 amino acids: CSVVVTDTQYF. CDR3 in DNA: TGCAGCGTTGTGGTCACAGATACGCAGTATTTT.